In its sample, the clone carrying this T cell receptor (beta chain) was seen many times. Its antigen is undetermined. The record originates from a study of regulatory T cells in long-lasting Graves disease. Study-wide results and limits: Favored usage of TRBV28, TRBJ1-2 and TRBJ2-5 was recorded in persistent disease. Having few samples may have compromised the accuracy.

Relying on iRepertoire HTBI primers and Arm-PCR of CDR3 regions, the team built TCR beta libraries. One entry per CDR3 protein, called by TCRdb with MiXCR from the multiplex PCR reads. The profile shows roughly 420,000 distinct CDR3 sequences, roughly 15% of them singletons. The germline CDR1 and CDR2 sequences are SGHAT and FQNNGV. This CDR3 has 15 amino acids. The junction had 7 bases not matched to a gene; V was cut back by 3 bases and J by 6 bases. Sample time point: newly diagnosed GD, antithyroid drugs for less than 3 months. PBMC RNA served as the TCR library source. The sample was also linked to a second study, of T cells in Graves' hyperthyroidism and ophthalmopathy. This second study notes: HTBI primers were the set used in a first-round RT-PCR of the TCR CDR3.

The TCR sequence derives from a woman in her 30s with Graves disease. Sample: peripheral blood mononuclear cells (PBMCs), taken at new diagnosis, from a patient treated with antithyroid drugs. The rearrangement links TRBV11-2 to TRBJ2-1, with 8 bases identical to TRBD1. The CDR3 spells CASSFFGQGVNEQFF. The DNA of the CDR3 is TGTGCCAGCAGCTTTTTTGGACAGGGTGTCAATGAGCAGTTCTTC.